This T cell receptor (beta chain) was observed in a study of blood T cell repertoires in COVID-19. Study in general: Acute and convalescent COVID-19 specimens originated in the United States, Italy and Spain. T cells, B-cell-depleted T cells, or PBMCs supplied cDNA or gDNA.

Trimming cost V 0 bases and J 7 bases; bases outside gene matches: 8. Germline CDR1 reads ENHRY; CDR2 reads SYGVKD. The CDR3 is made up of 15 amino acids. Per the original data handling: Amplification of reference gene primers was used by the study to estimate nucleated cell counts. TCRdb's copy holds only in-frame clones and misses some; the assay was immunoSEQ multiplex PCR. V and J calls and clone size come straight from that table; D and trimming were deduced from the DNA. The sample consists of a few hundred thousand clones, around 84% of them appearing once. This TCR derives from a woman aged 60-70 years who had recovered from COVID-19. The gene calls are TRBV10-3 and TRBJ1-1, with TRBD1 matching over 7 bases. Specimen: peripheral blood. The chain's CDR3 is CAISESRQGGGEAFF. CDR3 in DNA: TGTGCCATCAGTGAGTCGAGACAGGGAGGCGGTGAAGCTTTCTTT.